These T cell receptor beta chains were read from a single sample in a study of radiation and T cells in renal cell carcinoma. Assay used: immunoSEQ multiplex PCR; TCRdb lists only in-frame clones, some missing. Among approximately 150,000 clones listed, about 88% were seen once. Sample: blood, taken from a patient whose treatment included radiotherapy and nephrectomy. The receptors derive from a woman between 65 and 79 years old with renal cell carcinoma. The CDR3 runs from the conserved cysteine through the conserved F or W. Each record gives: J gene, D gene, V gene, CDR3 length, clone size, CDR3 protein, CDR3 DNA. The D gene is left open where the match is weak. Part of the rows lack a size; the others show once, few, many or a class for expanded clones.

J: TRBJ1-4
D: NA
V: TRBV5-1
length: 13
size: NA
CDR3: CASSLGPSEKLFF
DNA: TGCGCCAGCAGCTTAGGGCCCTCAGAAAAACTGTTTTTT

J: TRBJ1-1
D: NA
V: TRBV7-9
length: 13
size: NA
CDR3: CASSLPELTEAFF
DNA: TGTGCCAGCAGCTTACCGGAACTGACTGAAGCTTTCTTT

J: TRBJ1-5
D: NA
V: TRBV6-5
length: 13
size: few
CDR3: CASSYGSNQPQHF
DNA: TGTGCCAGCAGTTACGGCAGCAATCAGCCCCAGCATTTT

J: TRBJ2-1
D: TRBD1
V: TRBV5-1
length: 14
size: NA
CDR3: CASSEQGGGNEQFF
DNA: TGCGCCAGCAGTGAACAGGGGGGTGGCAATGAGCAGTTCTTC

J: TRBJ2-7
D: NA
V: TRBV11-2
length: 12
size: NA
CDR3: CASSLGVNEQYF
DNA: TGTGCCAGCAGCTTAGGGGTGAACGAGCAGTACTTC

J: TRBJ1-1
D: NA
V: TRBV6-5
length: 15
size: NA
CDR3: CASSYLPLGNTEAFF
DNA: TGTGCCAGCAGTTACTTACCATTGGGGAACACTGAAGCTTTCTTT

J: TRBJ2-5
D: TRBD2
V: TRBV10-3
length: 16
size: NA
CDR3: CAISRLAGGPQETQYF
DNA: TGTGCCATCAGCCGACTAGCGGGGGGCCCTCAAGAGACCCAGTACTTC

J: TRBJ2-7
D: TRBD1
V: TRBV18
length: 14
size: NA
CDR3: CASARRDRAYEQYF
DNA: TGTGCCAGCGCTCGCCGGGACAGAGCCTACGAGCAGTACTTC

J: TRBJ1-1
D: TRBD1
V: TRBV30
length: 12
size: NA
CDR3: CAWGQGGAEAFF
DNA: TGTGCCTGGGGACAGGGGGGGGCTGAAGCTTTCTTT

J: TRBJ1-2
D: TRBD1
V: TRBV5-1
length: 15
size: once
CDR3: CASSLDGRGHSGYTF
DNA: TGCGCCAGCAGCTTGGATGGTAGGGGGCATAGTGGCTACACCTTC

J: TRBJ2-1
D: NA
V: TRBV7-2
length: 15
size: NA
CDR3: CASTNHRGPGNEQFF
DNA: TGTGCCAGCACCAACCATCGGGGCCCGGGCAATGAGCAGTTCTTC